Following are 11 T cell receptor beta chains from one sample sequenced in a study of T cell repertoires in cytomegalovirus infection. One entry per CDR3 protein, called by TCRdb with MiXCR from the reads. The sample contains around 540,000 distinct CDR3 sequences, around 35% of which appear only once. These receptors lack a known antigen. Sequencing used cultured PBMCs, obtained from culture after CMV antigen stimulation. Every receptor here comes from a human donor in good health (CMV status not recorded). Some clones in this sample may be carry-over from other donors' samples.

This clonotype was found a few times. This chain's CDR3 is CASRFGGSLGNQPQHF. The CDR3 DNA follows: TGTGCCAGCAGGTTCGGAGGGTCCCTCGGCAATCAGCCCCAGCATTTT. The V gene is TRBV7-3, the J gene TRBJ1-5; D is ambiguous. This CDR3 spans 16 amino acids. The V gene's germline CDR1 is SGHTA and CDR2 FQGTGA. V gave up 6 bases and J gave up 2 bases, with 17 bases separating them.

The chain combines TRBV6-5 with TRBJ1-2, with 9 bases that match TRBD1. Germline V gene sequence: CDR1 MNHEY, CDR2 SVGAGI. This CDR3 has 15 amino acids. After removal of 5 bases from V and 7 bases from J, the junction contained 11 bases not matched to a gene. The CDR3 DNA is TGTGCCAGCAGTACGGGACAGGGCCAGGTTCGTGGCTACACCTTC. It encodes CASSTGQGQVRGYTF.

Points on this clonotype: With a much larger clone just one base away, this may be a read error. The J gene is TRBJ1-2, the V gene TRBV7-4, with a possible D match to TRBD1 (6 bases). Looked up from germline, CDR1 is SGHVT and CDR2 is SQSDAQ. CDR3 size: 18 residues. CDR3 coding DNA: TGTGCCAGCAGCTTAAGGGGGACTACCATCCGGCCTAACTATAGCTACACCTTC. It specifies CASSLRGTTIRPNYSYTF.

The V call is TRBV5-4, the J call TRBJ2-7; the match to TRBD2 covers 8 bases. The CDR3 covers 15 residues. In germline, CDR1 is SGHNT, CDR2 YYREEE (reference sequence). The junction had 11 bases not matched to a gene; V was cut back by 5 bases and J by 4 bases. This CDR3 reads CASSPTRAGVYEQYF. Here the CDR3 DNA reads TGTGCCAGCAGTCCTACTAGAGCGGGGGTATACGAGCAGTACTTC.

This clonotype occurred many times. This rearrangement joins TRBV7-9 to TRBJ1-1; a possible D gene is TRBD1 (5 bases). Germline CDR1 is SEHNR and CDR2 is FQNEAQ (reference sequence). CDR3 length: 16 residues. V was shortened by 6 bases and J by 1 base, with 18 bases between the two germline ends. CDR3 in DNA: TGTGCCAGCAGGGAGACAGATACCCTAGCGAACACTGAAGCTTTCTTT. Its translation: CASRETDTLANTEAFF.

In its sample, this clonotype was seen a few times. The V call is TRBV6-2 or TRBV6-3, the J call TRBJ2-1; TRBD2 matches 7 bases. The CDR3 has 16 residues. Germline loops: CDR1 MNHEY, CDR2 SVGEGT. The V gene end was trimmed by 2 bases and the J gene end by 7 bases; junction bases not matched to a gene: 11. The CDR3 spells CASSYRSGIWFNEQFF. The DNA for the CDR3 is TGTGCCAGCAGTTACCGAAGCGGGATTTGGTTTAATGAGCAGTTCTTC.

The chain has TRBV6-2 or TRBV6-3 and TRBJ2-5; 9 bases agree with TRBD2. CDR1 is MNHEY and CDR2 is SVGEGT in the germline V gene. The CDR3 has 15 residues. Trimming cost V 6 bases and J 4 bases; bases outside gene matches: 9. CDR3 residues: CASSHLGGRGETQYF. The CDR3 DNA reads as TGTGCCAGCAGCCACCTCGGCGGGAGGGGAGAGACCCAGTACTTC.

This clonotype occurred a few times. The CDR3 coding sequence is TGTGCCAGCAGGGACGGGCGGTTTCGCTATGGCTACACCTTC. Its protein is CASRDGRFRYGYTF. The V and J genes are TRBV2 and TRBJ1-2, with D unresolved. CDR3 length: 14 amino acids. The V end lost 6 bases, the J end lost 4 bases, and 15 bases lay between the germline ends. Per the germline V gene, CDR1 is SNHLY and CDR2 is FYNNEI.

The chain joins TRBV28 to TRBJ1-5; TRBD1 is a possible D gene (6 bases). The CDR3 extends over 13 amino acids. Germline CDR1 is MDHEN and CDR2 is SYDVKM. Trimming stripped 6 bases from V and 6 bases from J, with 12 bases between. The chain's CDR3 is CASSKGHLQPQHF. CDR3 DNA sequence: TGTGCCAGCAGCAAGGGACACCTTCAGCCCCAGCATTTT.

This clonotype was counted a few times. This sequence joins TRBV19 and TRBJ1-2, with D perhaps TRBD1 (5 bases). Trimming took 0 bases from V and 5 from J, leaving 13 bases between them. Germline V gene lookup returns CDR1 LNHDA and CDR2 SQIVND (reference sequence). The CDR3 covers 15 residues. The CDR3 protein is CASSIDAGGWYGYTF. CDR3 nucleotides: TGTGCCAGTAGTATAGACGCCGGGGGTTGGTATGGCTACACCTTC.

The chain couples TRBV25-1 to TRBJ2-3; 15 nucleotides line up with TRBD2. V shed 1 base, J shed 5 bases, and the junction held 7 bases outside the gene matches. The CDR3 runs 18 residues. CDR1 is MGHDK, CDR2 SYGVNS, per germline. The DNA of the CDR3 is TGTGCCAGCAGTGAATCGGGACTAGCGGGAGGCCGAGTAGATACGCAGTATTTT. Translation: CASSESGLAGGRVDTQYF.